This entry features one T cell receptor (beta chain) sequence. Germline CDR1 and CDR2: SNHLY and FYNNEI. The ends were cut back, 6 bases at V and 3 bases at J, with 12 bases in the middle. The CDR3 length is 14 residues. The data derive from a study of blood T cell repertoires in COVID-19. Study at large: The United States, Italy and Spain supplied acute and convalescent COVID-19 samples. The analysed material was cDNA or gDNA that came from T cells, B-cell-depleted T cells, or PBMCs.

In the authors' methods: For nucleated cells, counts were estimated from reference gene primer amplification. Here immunoSEQ multiplex PCR was the method, and the copy in TCRdb shows in-frame clones only, minus some. Clone size and the V and J calls come from that table; the DNA yielded D and trimming. The sample has over 150,000 clones, about 89% seen once; the top ten hold 0.5% to 0.55%. The chain recombines TRBV2 with TRBJ1-5; weak D call: TRBD1 (5 bases). Sequencing was performed on peripheral blood. The origin of this receptor is a man aged 50 to 60 with acute or convalescent COVID-19. The CDR3 reads CASRAGLDNQPQHF. CDR3 DNA: TGTGCCAGCAGAGCGGGACTGGACAATCAGCCCCAGCATTTT.